This TCR beta chain derives from a study of vaccination and CD4 T cells after COVID-19. Study background: Convalescent participants consisted of six males and four females, two being Hispanic.

An Oncomine TCR Beta short-read assay was used to sequence the DNA from cultured CD4+ T cells. TCRdb reanalysed the PCR reads using MiXCR and keeps one entry per CDR3 protein. This table has some 14,000 distinct CDR3 sequences, around 30% appearing once. General study findings and limits: Sampling was limited to relatively few convalescent patients, with no early post-infection timepoints studied.

This clonotype showed up just a few times. Antigen specificity is unknown. The treatment is: approximately nine-day PBMC culture with coronavirus spike peptide pools or control peptides (ViraFEST assay). Healthy vaccine recipients had no prior SARS-CoV-2 infection, shown by negative nucleocapsid antibodies before and after vaccination. There are 16 residues in the CDR3. Germline assignment: CDR1 SEHNR and CDR2 FQNEAQ (reference sequence). The J segment lost 4 bases and the V segment lost 5 bases, leaving 13 bases of the junction unmatched. The specimen was CD4+ T cells from blood, cultured in vitro, collected before SARS-CoV-2 vaccination. The V call is TRBV7-9, the J call TRBJ1-2; 7 bases map to TRBD1. This receptor was identified in a human donor who received a COVID-19 vaccine. In nucleotides, the CDR3 is TGTGCCAGCAGCCCATCAGGACAGGAGAGAATCTATGGCTACACCTTC. Protein: CASSPSGQERIYGYTF.